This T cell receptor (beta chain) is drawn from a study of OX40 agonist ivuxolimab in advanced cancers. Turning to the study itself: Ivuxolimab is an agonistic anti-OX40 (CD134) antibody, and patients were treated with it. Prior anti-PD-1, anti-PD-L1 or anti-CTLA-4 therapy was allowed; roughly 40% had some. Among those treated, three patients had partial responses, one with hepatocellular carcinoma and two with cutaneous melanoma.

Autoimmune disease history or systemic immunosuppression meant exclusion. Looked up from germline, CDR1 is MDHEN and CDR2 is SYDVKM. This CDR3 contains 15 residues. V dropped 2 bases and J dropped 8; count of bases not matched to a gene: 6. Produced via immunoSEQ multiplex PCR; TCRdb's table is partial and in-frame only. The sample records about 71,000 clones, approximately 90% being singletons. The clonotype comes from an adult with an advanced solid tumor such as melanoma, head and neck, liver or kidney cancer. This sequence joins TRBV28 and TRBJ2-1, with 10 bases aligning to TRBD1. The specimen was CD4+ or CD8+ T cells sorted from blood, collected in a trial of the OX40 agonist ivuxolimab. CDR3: CASSLGGQGVHEQFF. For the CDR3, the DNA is TGTGCCAGCAGTTTAGGAGGACAGGGGGTCCATGAGCAGTTCTTC.